This TCR beta chain comes out of a study of cytomegalovirus exposure and HLA in healthy donors. Study summary: Across some 400 genotyped donors, 65% to 90% landed in the Caucasian-associated ancestry cluster.

CDR1 and CDR2 from the germline V gene are SNHLY and FYNNEI. The CDR3 contains 18 residues. V trimming: 4 bases; J trimming: 0 bases; junction bases outside the gene matches: 11. The PCR used 60 Vbeta and 13 Jbeta primers. Sequenced by immunoSEQ multiplex PCR; TCRdb stores in-frame clones only, minus some. The data contain some 66,000 clones, 70% to 85% of them singletons. The sequence came from a man aged 55-75 years in good health and CMV-seropositive. Sequencing was done on a sample of PBMCs. The chain links TRBV2 to TRBJ1-3, with 8 nucleotides matching TRBD1. CDR3 DNA: TGTGCCAGCAGTGGCCTTCCAGGGGGCCGGTCCTCTGGAAACACCATATATTTT. Residues: CASSGLPGGRSSGNTIYF.